This T cell receptor beta chain appears in the sequencing data of a study of blood T cell repertoires in COVID-19. Study summary: Spain, Italy and the United States supplied samples that represented acute and convalescent COVID-19. Sources were T cells, B-cell-depleted T cells, or PBMCs; the material itself was cDNA or gDNA.

Generated by immunoSEQ multiplex PCR, the TCRdb table keeps only in-frame clones and is missing some. Of about 270,000 clones detected, around 89% appear once; the ten largest clones hold over 2%. Germline V gives CDR1 SEHNR, CDR2 FQNEAQ (reference sequence). The CDR3 has 14 residues. V was cut by 3 bases and J by 4 bases, with 10 bases left in between. Ages ranged from about 18 to 89 years, with residence in about 23 US areas. Participants had their cohort set by participant-reported clinical history. The J gene is TRBJ1-3, the V gene TRBV7-9; a possible D gene is TRBD1 (5 bases). Source material: PBMCs or T cells enriched from blood (not recorded which). This clonotype was sampled from a woman younger than 30 who had recovered from COVID-19. DNA of the CDR3: TGTGCCAGCAGCTTTGCAGGGTACGGAAACACCATATATTTT. Protein: CASSFAGYGNTIYF.